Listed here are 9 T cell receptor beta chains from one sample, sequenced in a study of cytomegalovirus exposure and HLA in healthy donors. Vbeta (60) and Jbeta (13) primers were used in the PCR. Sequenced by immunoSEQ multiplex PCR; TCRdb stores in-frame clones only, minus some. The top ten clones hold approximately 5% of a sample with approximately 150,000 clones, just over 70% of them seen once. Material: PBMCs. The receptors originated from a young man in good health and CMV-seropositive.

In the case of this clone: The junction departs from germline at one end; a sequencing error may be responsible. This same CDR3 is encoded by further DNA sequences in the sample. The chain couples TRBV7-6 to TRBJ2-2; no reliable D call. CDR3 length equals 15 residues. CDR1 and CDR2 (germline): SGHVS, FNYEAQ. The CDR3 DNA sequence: TGTGCTAGCAGCCAATCCCCCGGGTACACCGGGGAGCTGTTTTTT. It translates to CASSQSPGYTGELFF.

CDR3 nucleotides: TGTGCCAGCAGTAGGGTAGGGGTTGCTTTCTTT. Residues: CASSRVGVAFF. V gene TRBV2 combines with J gene TRBJ1-1; the D gene is possibly TRBD1 (5 bases). V lost 5 bases to trimming and J lost 11 bases, with 12 bases between them. The germline V gene encodes CDR1 SNHLY and CDR2 FYNNEI. This CDR3 region has 11 residues. The whole variable domain, remainder taken from reference TRBV2 and TRBJ1-1, is EPEVTQTPSHQVTQMGQEVILRCVPISNHLYFYWYRQILGQKVEFLVSFYNNEISEKSEIFDDQFSVERPDGSNFTLKIRSTKLEDSAMYFCASSRVGVAFFGQGTRLTVV.

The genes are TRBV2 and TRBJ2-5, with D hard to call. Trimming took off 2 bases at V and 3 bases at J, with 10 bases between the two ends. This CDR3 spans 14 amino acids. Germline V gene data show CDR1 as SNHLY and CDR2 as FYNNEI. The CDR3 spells CASSEFNGEETQYF. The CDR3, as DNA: TGTGCCAGCAGTGAATTTAACGGAGAAGAGACCCAGTACTTC. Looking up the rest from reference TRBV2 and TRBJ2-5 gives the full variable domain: EPEVTQTPSHQVTQMGQEVILRCVPISNHLYFYWYRQILGQKVEFLVSFYNNEISEKSEIFDDQFSVERPDGSNFTLKIRSTKLEDSAMYFCASSEFNGEETQYFGPGTRLLVL.

CDR3 loop: CASSVAGSGNYNEQFF. CDR3 sequence (DNA): TGTGCCAGCAGCGTAGCCGGCAGCGGGAATTACAATGAGCAGTTCTTC. J is TRBJ2-1 and V is TRBV9, with 7 bases identical to TRBD2. The ends lost 0 bases at V and 4 bases at J; junction bases unmatched: 7. The CDR3 consists of 16 residues. The germline gives CDR1 SGDLS, CDR2 YYNGEE.

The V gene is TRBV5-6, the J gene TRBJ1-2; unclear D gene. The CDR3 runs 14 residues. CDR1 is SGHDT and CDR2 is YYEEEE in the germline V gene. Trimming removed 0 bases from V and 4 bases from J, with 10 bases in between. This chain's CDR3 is CASSLGGLRYGYTF. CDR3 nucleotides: TGTGCCAGCAGCTTGGGAGGGTTGCGCTATGGCTACACCTTC.

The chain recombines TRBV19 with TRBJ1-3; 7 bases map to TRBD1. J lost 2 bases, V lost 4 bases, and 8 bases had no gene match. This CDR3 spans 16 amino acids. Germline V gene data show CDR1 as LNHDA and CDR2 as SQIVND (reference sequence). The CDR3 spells CASSTDRAPAGNTIYF. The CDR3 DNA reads TGTGCCAGTAGTACTGACAGGGCTCCGGCTGGAAACACCATATATTTT.

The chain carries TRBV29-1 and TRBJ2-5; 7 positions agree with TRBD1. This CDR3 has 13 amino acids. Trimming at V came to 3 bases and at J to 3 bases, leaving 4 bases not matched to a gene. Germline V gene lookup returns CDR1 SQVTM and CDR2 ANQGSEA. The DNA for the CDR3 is TGCAGCGTTGACTGGGACAGCGAAGAGACCCAGTACTTC. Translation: CSVDWDSEETQYF.

CDR3 nucleotide sequence: TGTGCCAGTTGGGGAGGAGGGCAAGAGACCCAGTACTTC. Encoded protein: CASWGGGQETQYF. This sequence joins TRBV6-1 and TRBJ2-5; maybe TRBD2 (6 bases). Trimming took off 9 bases at V and 2 bases at J, with 13 bases between the two ends. Germline CDR1 reads MNHNS; CDR2 reads SASEGT. The CDR3 sequence is 13 residues long.

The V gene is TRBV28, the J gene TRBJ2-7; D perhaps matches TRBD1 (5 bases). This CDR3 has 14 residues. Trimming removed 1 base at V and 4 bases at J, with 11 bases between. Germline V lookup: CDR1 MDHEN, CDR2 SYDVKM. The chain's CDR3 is CASSLSGLEYEQYV. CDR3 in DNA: TGTGCCAGCAGTTTATCAGGGTTAGAATACGAGCAGTACGTC.